This entry is about one T cell receptor beta chain. This specimen comes from a study of blood T cell repertoires in COVID-19. Study context: T cells, B-cell-depleted T cells, or PBMCs provided the cDNA or gDNA that served as material.

Donors in Cohort 3 who had recovered were those with two negative PCRs, healthcare professional clearance, or resolution of their symptoms. Per the original data handling: Counts of nucleated cells, estimated from reference gene primer amplification, were obtained. This table comes from immunoSEQ multiplex PCR, and its TCRdb copy is limited to in-frame clones, with some not included. V and J calls and clone size follow that table, whereas D and trimming were derived from the DNA. The table lists roughly 290,000 clones, 70% to 90% of them singletons. There are 16 residues in the CDR3. J lost 5 bases, V lost 4 bases, and 7 bases had no gene match. Germline V gene data show CDR1 as SGDLS and CDR2 as YYNGEE.

This sequence originates from a woman aged 30 to 39 who had recovered from COVID-19. The rearrangement links TRBV9 to TRBJ2-3; TRBD2 aligns across 13 bases. The specimen was PBMCs or T cells enriched from blood (not recorded which). The CDR3 region is CASSRGTSGVIDTQYF. CDR3 sequence (DNA): TGTGCCAGCAGCAGAGGGACTAGCGGGGTTATAGATACGCAGTATTTT.